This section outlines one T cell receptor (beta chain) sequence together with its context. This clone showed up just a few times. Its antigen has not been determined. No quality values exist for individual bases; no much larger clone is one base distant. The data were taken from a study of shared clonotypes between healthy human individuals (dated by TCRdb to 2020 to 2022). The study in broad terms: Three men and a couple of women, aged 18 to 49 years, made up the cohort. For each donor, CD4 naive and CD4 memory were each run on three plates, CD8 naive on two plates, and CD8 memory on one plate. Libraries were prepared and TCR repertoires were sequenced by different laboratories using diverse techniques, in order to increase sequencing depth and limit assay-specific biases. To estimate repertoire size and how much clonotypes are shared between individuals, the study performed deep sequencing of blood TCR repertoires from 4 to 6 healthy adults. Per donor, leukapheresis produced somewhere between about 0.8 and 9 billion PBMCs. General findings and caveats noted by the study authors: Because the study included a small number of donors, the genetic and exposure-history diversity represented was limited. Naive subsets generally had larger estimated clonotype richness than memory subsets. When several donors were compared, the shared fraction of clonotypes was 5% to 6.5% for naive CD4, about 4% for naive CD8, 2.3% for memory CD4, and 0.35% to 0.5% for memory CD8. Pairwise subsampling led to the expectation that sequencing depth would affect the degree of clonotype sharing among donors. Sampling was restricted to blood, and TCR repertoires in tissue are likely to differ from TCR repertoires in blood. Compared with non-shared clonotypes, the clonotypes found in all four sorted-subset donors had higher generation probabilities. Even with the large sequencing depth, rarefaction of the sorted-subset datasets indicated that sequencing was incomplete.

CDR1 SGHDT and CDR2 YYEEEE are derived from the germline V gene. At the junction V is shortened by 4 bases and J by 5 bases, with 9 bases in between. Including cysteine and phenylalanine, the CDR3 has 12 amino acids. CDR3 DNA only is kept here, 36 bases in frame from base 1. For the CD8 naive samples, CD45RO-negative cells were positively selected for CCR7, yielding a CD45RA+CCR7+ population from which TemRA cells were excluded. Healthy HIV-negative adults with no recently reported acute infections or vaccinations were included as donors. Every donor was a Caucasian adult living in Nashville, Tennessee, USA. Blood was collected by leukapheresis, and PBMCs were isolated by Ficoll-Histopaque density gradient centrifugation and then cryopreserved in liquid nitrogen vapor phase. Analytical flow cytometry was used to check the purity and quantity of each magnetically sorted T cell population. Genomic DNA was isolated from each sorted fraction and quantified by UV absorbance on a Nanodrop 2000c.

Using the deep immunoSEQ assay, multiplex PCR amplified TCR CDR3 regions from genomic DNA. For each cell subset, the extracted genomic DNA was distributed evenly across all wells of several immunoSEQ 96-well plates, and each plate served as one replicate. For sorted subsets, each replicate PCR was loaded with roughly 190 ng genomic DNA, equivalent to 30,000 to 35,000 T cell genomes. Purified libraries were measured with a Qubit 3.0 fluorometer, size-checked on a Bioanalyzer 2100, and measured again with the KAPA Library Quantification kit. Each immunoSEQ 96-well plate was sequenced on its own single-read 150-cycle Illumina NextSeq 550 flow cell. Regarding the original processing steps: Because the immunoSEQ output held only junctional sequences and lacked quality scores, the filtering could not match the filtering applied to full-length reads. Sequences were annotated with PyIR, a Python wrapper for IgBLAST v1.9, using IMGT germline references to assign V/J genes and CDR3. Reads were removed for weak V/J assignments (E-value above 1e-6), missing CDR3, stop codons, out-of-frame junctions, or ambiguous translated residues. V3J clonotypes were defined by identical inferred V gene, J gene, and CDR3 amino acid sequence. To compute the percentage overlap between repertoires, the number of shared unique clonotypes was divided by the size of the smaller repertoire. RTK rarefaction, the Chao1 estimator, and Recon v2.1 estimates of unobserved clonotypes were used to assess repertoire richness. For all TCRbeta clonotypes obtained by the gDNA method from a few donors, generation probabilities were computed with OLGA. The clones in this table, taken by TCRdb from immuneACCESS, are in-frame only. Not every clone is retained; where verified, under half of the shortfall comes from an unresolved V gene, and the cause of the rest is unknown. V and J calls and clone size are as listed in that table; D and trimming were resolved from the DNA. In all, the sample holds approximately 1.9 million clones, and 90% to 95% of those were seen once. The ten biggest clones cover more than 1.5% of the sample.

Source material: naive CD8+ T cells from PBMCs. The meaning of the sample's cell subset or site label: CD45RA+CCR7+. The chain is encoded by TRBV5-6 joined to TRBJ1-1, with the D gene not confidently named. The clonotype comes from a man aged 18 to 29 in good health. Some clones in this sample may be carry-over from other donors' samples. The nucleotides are TGTGCCAGCAGCCCGGGGATTACTGAAGCTTTCTTT. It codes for CASSPGITEAFF.